This section outlines one T cell receptor (beta chain) sequence together with its context. The sample comes from a study of blood T cell repertoires in COVID-19. Measured with immunoSEQ multiplex PCR; TCRdb has only the in-frame clones, and not every one. The table has roughly 280,000 clones, around 90% seen once. Participant-given clinical history determined each cohort assignment. Trimming cost V 7 bases and J 3 bases, with 13 bases left between them. Germline lookup yields CDR1 SQVTM and CDR2 ANQGSEA. This CDR3 is built from 13 residues. This sequence originates from a woman between 50 and 59 years old who had recovered from COVID-19. Sequenced sample: PBMCs or T cells enriched from blood (not recorded which). J is TRBJ1-3 and V is TRBV29-1, with D maybe TRBD1 (5 bases). CDR3 loop: CSASRAIGNTIYF. CDR3 nucleotides: TGCAGCGCATCCAGGGCGATTGGAAACACCATATATTTT.